What follows is one T cell receptor beta chain and its context. Its recognized antigen is unknown. No clone much larger than this one lies a single base away; base qualities are absent. The library was made by the immunoSEQ multiplex PCR assay. Per the original workflow: A statistical classification framework was built to diagnose cytomegalovirus status from the catalog of TCR beta chain sequences. TCRdb provides this immuneACCESS table in a form limited to in-frame rearrangements. Some clones are lacking; in checked studies, under half of them reflect an unresolved V gene, and why the rest are absent is not known. Clone size and the V and J calls come from that table; the DNA yielded D and trimming. Here the sample has about 56,000 clones; 93% occur a single time. The ten largest clonotypes hold 1.5% to 2% of the sample. The data are from a study of cytomegalovirus exposure and HLA in healthy donors listed by TCRdb under 2017. For the wider study: According to a later analysis, the roughly 120 validation repertoires were produced on the same platform as the 666 repertoires of the first cohort. The study was designed to test whether signatures of past pathogen exposure could be identified by cataloging public T cell receptors. In addition to the first cohort of approximately 650 subjects, a separate validation cohort of about 120 different subjects was used. High-throughput TCR immunosequencing, statistical association of individual TCRs with disease status, and machine learning were combined to predict cytomegalovirus infection status. Overall study outcomes, separate from this receptor: Across donors, most TCR sequences were observed very rarely, whereas some public TCRs were present in many individuals. A later analysis lacked HLA typing for the validation cohort, so it scored co-occurrence in that cohort across all 120 or so repertoires. The study gave a list of about 160 TCR beta chains associated with cytomegalovirus. The classifier was reported to diagnose cytomegalovirus status with high specificity and sensitivity in both the original cohort and the validation cohort. In a later analysis, TCRs clustered in the first cohort were found to also tend to co-occur in the 130 or so validation repertoires, with approximately 94% of cluster scores above 0. In vitro tests confirmed that a few of the cytomegalovirus-associated TCR beta chains recognize cytomegalovirus antigens. According to the authors, the approach could potentially be generalized to other disease states and immunological phenotypes.

Separate from the approximately 670-subject first cohort, the validation cohort of about 120 subjects was the group to which the donors belonged. The source material was PBMCs. The origin of this receptor is a woman aged 18 to 35 in good health and CMV-seropositive.

CDR3 sequence: CASSLFTSGSSYEQYF. The DNA sequence follows: TGTGCCAGCAGCTTATTCACTAGCGGGAGCTCCTACGAGCAGTACTTC. The V gene is TRBV7-9 and the J gene is TRBJ2-7, with 11 bases matching TRBD2. The CDR3 runs 16 residues from the cysteine to the phenylalanine. Just CDR3 DNA is preserved here, 48 bases in frame from base 1. At the junction V is shortened by 2 bases and J by 0 bases; bases outside the gene matches: 3. The germline V gene (reference sequence) sets CDR1 to SEHNR and CDR2 to FQNEAQ.